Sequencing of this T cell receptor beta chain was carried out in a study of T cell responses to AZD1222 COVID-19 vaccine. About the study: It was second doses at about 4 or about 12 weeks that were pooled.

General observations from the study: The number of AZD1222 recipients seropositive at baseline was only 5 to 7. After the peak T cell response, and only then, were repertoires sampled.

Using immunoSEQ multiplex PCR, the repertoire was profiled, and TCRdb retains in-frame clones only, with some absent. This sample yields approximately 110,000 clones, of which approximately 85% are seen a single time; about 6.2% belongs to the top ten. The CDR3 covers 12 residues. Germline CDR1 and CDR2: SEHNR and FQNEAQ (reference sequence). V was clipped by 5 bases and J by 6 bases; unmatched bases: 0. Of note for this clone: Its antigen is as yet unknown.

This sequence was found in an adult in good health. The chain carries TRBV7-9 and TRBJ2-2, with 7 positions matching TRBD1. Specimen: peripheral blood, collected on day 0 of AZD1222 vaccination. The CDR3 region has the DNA TGTGCCAGCAGCACAGGGGCCGGGGAGCTGTTTTTT. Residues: CASSTGAGELFF.